A selection of T cell receptor beta chains follows, all from one sample in a study of T cells in Graves' hyperthyroidism and ophthalmopathy. Each CDR3 protein is one row after TCRdb ran MiXCR on the multiplex PCR reads. The sample includes about 350,000 distinct CDR3 sequences, about 15% of them seen just once. Sequenced material: blood. The receptors originated from a woman under 40 with Graves' hyperthyroidism. CDR3s include the opening cysteine and the closing phenylalanine or tryptophan. D genes are given only for firm matches. Clone size appears in some rows only: once, few, many, or a class for an expanded clone.

>13|NA|TRBJ2-3|TRBV30|few
TGTGCCTGGAGTGAGGGGGGCACAGATACGCAGTATTTT
CAWSEGGTDTQYF
>15|TRBD2|TRBJ2-3|TRBV7-9|NA
TGTGCCAGCAGCTTACGGATGGCGGGAGCAGATACGCAGTATTTT
CASSLRMAGADTQYF
>19|TRBD2|TRBJ2-1|TRBV11-2|many
TGTGCCAGCAGCTTAATGGGACCGACTAGCCTTAGTTCCTACAATGAGCAGTTCTTC
CASSLMGPTSLSSYNEQFF
>14|TRBD1|TRBJ2-7|TRBV30|NA
TGTGCCTGGAACCGGGACAGGGGGAACTACGAGCAGTACTTC
CAWNRDRGNYEQYF
>12|NA|TRBJ1-3|TRBV28|NA
TGTGCCAGCAAGACAGCTGGAAACACCATATATTTT
CASKTAGNTIYF
>14|NA|TRBJ2-3|TRBV19|many
TGTGCCAGTAGTATGGGCAGGGAGCGAGATACGCAGTATTTT
CASSMGRERDTQYF
>11|NA|TRBJ1-6|TRBV12-3/TRBV12-4|many
TGTGCCAGCAGTTTCGGTTCACCCCTCCACTTT
CASSFGSPLHF
>13|NA|TRBJ2-2|TRBV29-1|many
TGCAGCGGTCGACTGACGAACACCGGGGAGCTGTTTTTT
CSGRLTNTGELFF
>12|NA|TRBJ1-1|TRBV18|NA
TGTGCCAGCTCACACCGACTCACTGAAGCTTTCTTT
CASSHRLTEAFF
>20|TRBD2|TRBJ2-1|TRBV4-3|NA
TGCGCCAGCAGCCCGCGCACCTACCGGACTAGCGCTTACTCCTACAATGAGCAGTTCTTC
CASSPRTYRTSAYSYNEQFF
>12|TRBD1|TRBJ1-1|TRBV10-3|NA
TGTGCCACTACAGGGGGCTACACTGAAGCTTTCTTT
CATTGGYTEAFF
>15|NA|TRBJ2-1|TRBV11-2|NA
TGTGCCAGCAGCTTATCTCGGGGTTCCTACAATGAGCAGTTCTTC
CASSLSRGSYNEQFF
>14|NA|TRBJ2-5|TRBV29-1|many
TGCAGCGTTGAAGGGCAGGGAGATTTCGAGACCCAGTACTTC
CSVEGQGDFETQYF
>14|NA|TRBJ1-1|TRBV15|many
TGTGCCACCACCTTCGGACAGTCGAACACTGAAGCTTTCTTT
CATTFGQSNTEAFF
>15|TRBD1|TRBJ2-7|TRBV3-1|many
TGTGCCAGCAGCCAAACTTCGGACAGGGGTCACGAGCAGTACTTC
CASSQTSDRGHEQYF
>13|NA|TRBJ1-3|TRBV7-9|NA
TGTGCCAGTGGGACGTTCTCTGGAAACACCATATATTTT
CASGTFSGNTIYF
>12|NA|TRBJ2-2|TRBV20-1|many
TGCAGTGCTAGAGCCGGCACCGGGGAGCTGTTTTTT
CSARAGTGELFF
>13|NA|TRBJ1-1|TRBV20-1|many
TGCAGTGCTAGACCGGGGGCGAACACTGAAGCTTTCTTT
CSARPGANTEAFF
>16|NA|TRBJ2-7|TRBV2|many
TGTGCCAGCAGACTCCACCAACAGGGTAACAGGGACGAGCAGTACTTC
CASRLHQQGNRDEQYF
>14|NA|TRBJ1-5|TRBV7-2|few
TGTGCCAGCAGCTTAGCAAGGTTGGGTCAGCCCCAGCATTTT
CASSLARLGQPQHF
>14|TRBD1|TRBJ1-1|TRBV12-3/TRBV12-4|many
TGTGCCAGCAGTTTTCTGGGACAGGCCACTGAAGCTTTCTTT
CASSFLGQATEAFF
>17|NA|TRBJ1-3|TRBV30|NA
TGTGCCTGGGGGGCCCTTCTCGGGCAGGCCGTCGAGGACACCATATATTTT
CAWGALLGQAVEDTIYF
>12|NA|TRBJ2-7|TRBV5-1|many
TGCGCCAGCAAGGGAGGTAGCCGCGAGCAGTACTTC
CASKGGSREQYF
>14|NA|TRBJ2-2|TRBV6-2/TRBV6-3|NA
TGTGCCAGCCGCCGGGCTAGCGAGGCCGGGGAGCTGTTTTTT
CASRRASEAGELFF
>14|TRBD1|TRBJ2-1|TRBV12-3/TRBV12-4|many
TGTGCCAGCAGTTTGTGGGACAGCTACAATGAGCAGTTCTTC
CASSLWDSYNEQFF
>14|TRBD2|TRBJ2-7|TRBV19|many
TGTGCCAGTAGAACTAGCGGGAGCGCCTACGAGCAGTACTTC
CASRTSGSAYEQYF
>11|NA|TRBJ2-1|TRBV30|many
TGTGCCTGGGGAGGGGTTAATGAGCAGTTCTTC
CAWGGVNEQFF
>15|TRBD1|TRBJ2-5|TRBV7-7|NA
TGTGCCAGCAGCTTAGGACAGGGGGCCGGAGAGACCCAGTACTTC
CASSLGQGAGETQYF
>14|NA|TRBJ2-5|TRBV25-1|many
TGTGCCAGCAGTGAATTCGGCGACCAAGAGACCCAGTACTTC
CASSEFGDQETQYF
>12|NA|TRBJ1-5|TRBV7-8|many
TGTGCCAGCAGCTTAGAAAGGCAGCCCCAGCATTTT
CASSLERQPQHF
>13|NA|TRBJ2-5|TRBV29-1|few
TGCAGCGTTGACGGCAGCAAACAAGAGACCCAGTACTTC
CSVDGSKQETQYF
>15|TRBD1|TRBJ2-7|TRBV19|NA
TGTGCCAGTAGCCCCAGGGGGATGATCGCCTACGAGCAGTACTTC
CASSPRGMIAYEQYF
>16|TRBD1|TRBJ2-5|TRBV28|many
TGTGCCAGCAGTTTAGTTTGGGGACAGCACCAAGAGACCCAGTACTTC
CASSLVWGQHQETQYF
>11|NA|TRBJ1-2|TRBV28|many
TGTGCCAGCAGTTCCGCCTATGGCTACACCTTC
CASSSAYGYTF
>16|TRBD2|TRBJ2-1|TRBV7-2|NA
TGTGCCAGCAGCCCGAGGGAGCTAGCGGGGTTGGATGAGCAGTTCTTC
CASSPRELAGLDEQFF
>18|NA|TRBJ1-6|TRBV6-5|many
TGTGCCAGCAGTTACTTTATCACGGGAGATGCTAATAATTCACCCCTCCACTTT
CASSYFITGDANNSPLHF
>13|NA|TRBJ1-1|TRBV6-1|few
TGTGCCGGCAGGACCACAGAGAACACTGAAGCTTTCTTT
CAGRTTENTEAFF
>13|NA|TRBJ1-4|TRBV30|many
TGTGCCTTCACGGACAGAGCGGATGAAAAACTGTTTTTT
CAFTDRADEKLFF
>17|NA|TRBJ2-6|TRBV9|NA
TGTGCCAGCAGCGTAGGAATTGGGGCCGCCGGGGCCAACGTCCTGACTTTC
CASSVGIGAAGANVLTF
>14|NA|TRBJ2-1|TRBV30|NA
TGTGCCTGGAGTGAGCTAGCGACCTACAATGAGCAGTTCTTC
CAWSELATYNEQFF
>15|NA|TRBJ1-1|TRBV5-1|few
TGCGCCAGCAGCTTTGGGGAATCGATGAACACTGAAGCTTTCTTT
CASSFGESMNTEAFF
>17|NA|TRBJ1-4|TRBV5-5|NA
TGTGCCAGCAGCTTCGAATGGTGGACAGCAACTAATGAAAAACTGTTTTTT
CASSFEWWTATNEKLFF
>11|NA|TRBJ2-5|TRBV5-5|NA
TGTGCCAGCAGGCCCGGGGAGACCCAGTACTTC
CASRPGETQYF
>14|TRBD2|TRBJ2-3|TRBV29-1|few
TGCAGCGTTCCCCCGGGAGGTCCCGCAGATACGCAGTATTTT
CSVPPGGPADTQYF
>17|TRBD1|TRBJ1-2|TRBV6-2/TRBV6-3|few
TGTGCCAGCAGTTATCTCCGGGACAGGGCGGTGAACTATGGCTACACCTTC
CASSYLRDRAVNYGYTF
>14|TRBD1|TRBJ2-7|TRBV5-5|many
TGTGCCAGCACCTCGGACAGGGGGGTCTACGAGCAGTACTTC
CASTSDRGVYEQYF